The entry below describes one T cell receptor beta chain. Donors comprised healthy HIV-negative adults lacking recent acute infections or vaccinations. This record comes from a study of shared clonotypes between healthy human individuals. There are 14 residues in the CDR3. Germline values: CDR1 GTSNPN, CDR2 SVGIG (reference sequence). The ends lost 5 bases at V and 7 bases at J; junction bases unmatched: 9. Libraries were prepared by immunoSEQ multiplex PCR; TCRdb keeps only in-frame clonotypes and omits some of them. The sample lists 2 million to 2.5 million clones; 90% to 95% were seen once. The TCR comes from a man aged 18-30 years in good health. Some clones in this sample may be carry-over from other donors' samples. The chain joins TRBV30 to TRBJ1-2, with 11 bases that match TRBD1. The sequencing sample was made of naive CD4+ T cells from PBMCs. Subset given: CD45RA+ positively selected. The CDR3, as DNA: TGTGCCTGGCCAGGGGACAGGGGGAAATTTGGCTACACCTTC. Encoded protein: CAWPGDRGKFGYTF.